The sequence of this TCR beta chain was determined in a study of regulatory T cells in long-lasting Graves disease. Study-wide background: Treatment with antithyroid drugs for over 5 years, together with positive TSH receptor antibodies, meant persistent Graves' disease.

The V gene's germline CDR1 is KGHDR and CDR2 SFDVKD. The CDR3 consists of 16 residues. With 4 bases removed from V and 8 bases from J, the gap between germline ends came to 20 bases. Assembly of TCR beta libraries relied on iRepertoire HTBI primers together with Arm-PCR of CDR3 regions. One entry per CDR3 protein, called by TCRdb with MiXCR from the multiplex PCR reads. Among over 300,000 distinct CDR3 sequences listed, less than 20% were seen once. Findings of the study overall: TRBV28, TRBJ1-2 and TRBJ2-5 emerged as the favored segments in persistent disease.

This clonotype was picked up a small number of times. Its antigen is as yet unknown. As for time point: persistent/refractory GD, antithyroid drugs over 5 years with positive TRAb. The TCR library was made from RNA extracted from PBMCs. Patients hailed from an endocrinology department in Xi'an, China. The V call is TRBV24-1, the J call TRBJ2-1; the D is unclear. The sequencing here drew on peripheral blood mononuclear cells (PBMCs), taken when the disease was refractory, from a patient treated with antithyroid drugs. This TCR was sampled from a female donor with Graves disease. CDR3 in amino acids: CATSDLDRADHDEQFF. The CDR3 nucleotides read TGTGCCACCAGTGACCTAGATCGGGCGGACCACGATGAGCAGTTCTTC.